The next 18 T cell receptor beta chains were all read from a single sample in a study of cytomegalovirus exposure and HLA in healthy donors. The repertoire was sequenced with immunoSEQ multiplex PCR; TCRdb's copy has only in-frame clones and lacks some. Of over 120,000 clones in the sample, around 90% were seen once. The sequenced sample consisted of PBMCs. The receptor source for this set is a man between 18 and 29 years old in good health and CMV-seropositive.

The chain has TRBV19 and TRBJ1-3; 7 nucleotides match TRBD1. V was pared by 0 bases and J by 4 bases, with 6 bases of the junction left unmatched. This CDR3 has 16 amino acids. Germline V gene lookup returns CDR1 LNHDA and CDR2 SQIVND (reference sequence). DNA of the CDR3: TGTGCCAGTAGTATAGACAGGACAGGAAAGGGAAACACCATATATTTT. Translating gives CASSIDRTGKGNTIYF.

The chain uses TRBV7-9 and TRBJ2-7; D gene ambiguous. The CDR3 consists of 14 residues. Germline assignment: CDR1 SEHNR and CDR2 FQNEAQ (reference sequence). V lost 4 bases to trimming and J lost 4 bases, with 14 bases between them. The CDR3 bases are TGTGCCAGCAGCTCCGTTGGCGACTCTTACGAGCAGTACTTC. Protein sequence: CASSSVGDSYEQYF. The full variable domain, with the rest looked up from reference TRBV7-9 and TRBJ2-7, is DTGVSQNPRHKITKRGQNVTFRCDPISEHNRLYWYRQTLGQGPEFLTYFQNEAQLEKSRLLSDRFSAERPKGSFSTLEIQRTEQGDSAMYLCASSSVGDSYEQYFGPGTRLTVT.

The count of this clone is one. The gene calls are TRBV7-2 and TRBJ2-5; possibly TRBD2 for D (6 bases). Germline CDR1 reads SGHTA; CDR2 reads FQGNSA. This CDR3 is built from 15 residues. The V and J ends lost 5 bases and 5 bases respectively, with 18 bases between them. This CDR3 is CASSAFGGGTETQYF. The CDR3, as DNA: TGTGCCAGCAGCGCCTTCGGGGGTGGGACTGAGACCCAGTACTTC.

The rearrangement joins TRBV10-3 to TRBJ2-7; tentative D call: TRBD2 (6 bases). CDR1 ENHRY and CDR2 SYGVKD come from the germline V gene. The CDR3 totals 15 residues. With 3 bases removed from V and 0 bases from J, the gap between germline ends came to 12 bases. The CDR3 DNA reads as TGTGCCATCAGTGATGTAGCGGCCTACTCCTACGAGCAGTACTTC. As protein: CAISDVAAYSYEQYF.

The chain has TRBV5-1 and TRBJ2-2; 8 nucleotides align to TRBD1. V shed 5 bases and J 6 bases; nucleotides not matched to a gene: 12. CDR3 length: 16 amino acids. The germline CDR1 and CDR2 sequences are SGHRS and YFSETQ. The CDR3 sequence: CASRRSGTGNAGELFF. As DNA, the CDR3 is TGCGCCAGCAGGCGTTCCGGGACAGGCAACGCCGGGGAGCTGTTTTTT.

This clone was seen a single time. The chain links TRBV10-3 to TRBJ1-2; 7 bases agree with TRBD1. V was clipped by 5 bases and J by 8 bases; unmatched bases: 5. The length of the CDR3 is 12 residues. Germline-derived CDR1 and CDR2 are ENHRY and SYGVKD. CDR3 loop: CAISSDRIGYTF. CDR3 DNA: TGTGCCATCAGTTCGGACAGGATAGGCTACACCTTC.

This clone was seen ten or more times. This chain links TRBV6-1 with TRBJ2-7; 10 bases are shared with TRBD1. The CDR3 covers 14 residues. CDR1 is MNHNS, CDR2 SASEGT, per germline. The J segment lost 4 bases and the V segment lost 1 base, leaving 1 base of the junction unmatched. The CDR3 reads CASSEGTGGYEQYF. The CDR3 DNA sequence: TGTGCCAGCAGTGAAGGGACAGGGGGTTACGAGCAGTACTTC.

The chain links TRBV19 to TRBJ1-1, with 9 bases lining up with TRBD1. Germline V gene sequence: CDR1 LNHDA, CDR2 SQIVND (reference sequence). This CDR3 spans 15 amino acids. V was pared by 7 bases and J by 0 bases, with 6 bases of the junction left unmatched. CDR3 protein: CASKDRGWVNTEAFF. The DNA of the CDR3 is TGTGCCAGTAAAGACAGGGGGTGGGTGAACACTGAAGCTTTCTTT.

This chain links TRBV14 with TRBJ1-3; D gene ambiguous. V lost 4 bases, J lost 0 bases, and 13 bases lay in between. Germline V gene sequence: CDR1 SGHDN, CDR2 FVKESK. The CDR3 has 16 residues. The CDR3 coding sequence is TGTGCCAGCAGCCGGCTCTCGGCGGCCTCTGGAAACACCATATATTTT. It codes for CASSRLSAASGNTIYF.

V is TRBV4-2 and J is TRBJ1-1; no firm D call. This CDR3 comprises 13 residues. The germline V and J ends were trimmed by 1 base and 3 bases, with 6 bases remaining between them. Per germline, CDR1 LGHNA and CDR2 YNFKEQ. The CDR3 sequence: CASSQVGDTEAFF. The CDR3 coding sequence is TGTGCCAGCAGCCAAGTCGGGGACACTGAAGCTTTCTTT.

The V gene is TRBV7-3, the J gene TRBJ1-1; D call uncertain. The CDR3 totals 12 residues. Germline V gene sequence: CDR1 SGHTA, CDR2 FQGTGA. Trimming removed 7 bases at V and 1 base at J, with 7 bases between. The CDR3 DNA reads as TGTGCCAGCACCCTAGGGAACACTGAAGCTTTCTTT. This translates into CASTLGNTEAFF. The full variable domain, with the rest looked up from reference TRBV7-3 and TRBJ1-1, is GAGVSQTPSNKVTEKGKYVELRCDPISGHTALYWYRQSLGQGPEFLIYFQGTGAADDSGLPNDRFFAVRPEGSVSTLKIQRTERGDSAVYLCASTLGNTEAFFGQGTRLTVV.

This clone has only one observation. The chain combines TRBV28 with TRBJ2-1; D gene unclear. The CDR3 covers 16 residues. Germline CDR1 is MDHEN and CDR2 is SYDVKM. V gave up 6 bases and J gave up 5 bases, with 20 bases separating them. The CDR3 spells CASSRYYIPPNNEQFF. DNA for the CDR3: TGTGCCAGCAGCCGGTACTATATCCCTCCTAACAATGAGCAGTTCTTC.

The V and J genes are TRBV7-8 and TRBJ1-2; 7 nucleotides match TRBD1. Germline-derived CDR1 and CDR2 are SGHVS and FQNEAQ. Losses at the gene ends were 2 bases for V and 2 bases for J; bases not matched to a gene: 2. The CDR3 runs 14 residues. As DNA, the CDR3 is TGTGCCAGCAGCTTACGGGACAGAAACTATGGCTACACCTTC. Translated: CASSLRDRNYGYTF.

V gene TRBV25-1 combines with J gene TRBJ1-2, with 7 bases that match TRBD1. With 3 bases clipped from V and 5 bases from J, the junction kept 6 bases outside the gene matches. The CDR3 has 14 residues. CDR1 MGHDK and CDR2 SYGVNS come from the germline V gene. DNA of the CDR3: TGTGCCAGCAGTGAGACAGGGAATAGTTATGGCTACACCTTC. Encoded protein: CASSETGNSYGYTF.

The genes are TRBV7-2 and TRBJ1-5; 8 bases fit TRBD1. The V gene's germline CDR1 is SGHTA and CDR2 FQGNSA. The CDR3 has 15 residues. Germline trimming cut 5 bases from V and 6 bases from J; bases unmatched to any gene: 9. The CDR3 reads CASSVDRGGSQPQHF. The CDR3 DNA follows: TGTGCCAGCAGCGTCGACAGGGGAGGGAGTCAGCCCCAGCATTTT. Variable domain in full (rest from reference TRBV7-2 and TRBJ1-5): GAGVSQSPSNKVTEKGKDVELRCDPISGHTALYWYRQSLGQGLEFLIYFQGNSAPDKSGLPSDRFSAERTGGSVSTLTIQRTQQEDSAVYLCASSVDRGGSQPQHFGDGTRLSIL.

The chain uses TRBV18 and TRBJ1-2; D may be TRBD1 (5 bases). The germline gives CDR1 KGHSH, CDR2 LQKENI. The CDR3 runs 13 residues. The ends were cut back, 3 bases at V and 6 bases at J, with 11 bases in the middle. In DNA form, the CDR3 reads TGTGCCAGCTCACCTAGGGAAGGGGATGGCTACACCTTC. It specifies CASSPREGDGYTF.

The rearrangement links TRBV6-1 to TRBJ2-7; D ambiguous. CDR1 MNHNS and CDR2 SASEGT come from the germline V gene. V shed 11 bases and J shed 3 bases, with 11 bases lying between them. This CDR3 spans 11 amino acids. The CDR3 protein is CALDRIYEQYF. CDR3 nucleotide sequence: TGTGCCCTAGACCGTATCTACGAGCAGTACTTC.

The chain joins TRBV29-1 to TRBJ2-5; D is undetermined. Germline-derived CDR1 and CDR2 are SQVTM and ANQGSEA. The CDR3 spans 13 residues. The germline V and J ends were trimmed by 6 bases and 5 bases, with 16 bases remaining between them. CDR3 loop: CSVEENPRETQYF. In DNA, the CDR3 is TGCAGCGTAGAGGAGAACCCGCGGGAGACCCAGTACTTC. Using reference TRBV29-1 and TRBJ2-5 for the parts outside the CDR3, the full variable domain is SAVISQKPSRDICQRGTSLTIQCQVDSQVTMMFWYRQQPGQSLTLIATANQGSEATYESGFVIDKFPISRPNLTFSTLTVSNMSPEDSSIYLCSVEENPRETQYFGPGTRLLVL.